This T cell receptor beta chain derives from a study of Ad26.COV2.S vaccination and SARS-CoV-2 variants. Specified treatment: roughly 18 received Ad26.COV2.S at low or high dose, single or two shots; several received placebo; per-sample allocation not given. After the first vaccine or placebo injection, samples were drawn on day 63. Details on this clone: Mismatch with germline at one junction end may stem from a read error.

Data came from immunoSEQ multiplex PCR; TCRdb stores just in-frame clones and leaves some out. The sample has 400,000 to 450,000 clones; around 93% are singletons. Germline V gene sequence: CDR1 MNHEY, CDR2 SMNVEV (reference sequence). The CDR3 totals 16 residues. This TCR was sampled from a person between 18 and 65 years old who received the Ad26.COV2.S COVID-19 vaccine or a placebo. The source material was peripheral blood, sampled in a trial of Ad26.COV2.S vaccine versus placebo. The rearrangement uses TRBV27 and TRBJ2-1; 10 bases fit TRBD2. The CDR3 DNA is TGTGCCAGCAGATTATCTTACCTAGCGGGGGACAATGAGCAGTTCTTC. It codes for CASRLSYLAGDNEQFF.